The 10 T cell receptor beta chains below all came from one sample that was sequenced in a study of cytomegalovirus exposure and HLA in healthy donors (TCRdb year 2017). To prepare the library, the immunoSEQ multiplex PCR assay was applied. For the multiplex PCR, a mixture combining 60 forward primers for TCR Vbeta segments and 13 reverse primers for TCR Jbeta segments was used. The clones in this table, taken by TCRdb from immuneACCESS, are in-frame only. Not every clone is retained; where verified, under half of the shortfall comes from an unresolved V gene, and the cause of the rest is unknown. In this sample the table shows fewer than 200,000 clones, roughly three quarters of which occur a single time. Roughly 7.3% of the sample goes to the ten largest clones. The sample taken for sequencing was PBMCs. These receptors originate from a male donor in good health and CMV-seropositive.

The rearrangement uses TRBV7-9 and TRBJ1-2, with TRBD1 matching over 7 bases. The V gene end was trimmed by 6 bases and the J gene end by 4 bases; junction bases not matched to a gene: 5. Germline CDR1 reads SEHNR; CDR2 reads FQNEAQ (reference sequence). CDR3 length equals 13 residues. The CDR3 loop reads CASRRQGGYGYTF. DNA of the CDR3: TGTGCCAGCAGGAGACAGGGAGGCTATGGCTACACCTTC.

The V and J genes are TRBV9 and TRBJ2-1, with 10 bases matching TRBD2. This CDR3 is built from 15 residues. The germline V gene encodes CDR1 SGDLS and CDR2 YYNGEE. J gave up 8 bases and V 4 bases, and 9 bases lay outside the gene matches. This CDR3 is CASSPRQRGGDEQFF. DNA of the CDR3: TGTGCCAGCAGCCCTCGACAGCGGGGGGGGGATGAGCAGTTCTTC. Full variable domain (outside the CDR3, taken from reference TRBV9 and TRBJ2-1): DSGVTQTPKHLITATGQRVTLRCSPRSGDLSVYWYQQSLDQGLQFLIQYYNGEERAKGNILERFSAQQFPDLHSELNLSSLELGDSALYFCASSPRQRGGDEQFFGPGTRLTVL.

With regard to this clone: Distinct nucleotide sequences in the sample also encode this CDR3. The chain has TRBV5-6 and TRBJ1-1; D uncertain. CDR1 and CDR2 from the germline V gene are SGHDT and YYEEEE. The CDR3 is 13 residues long. V lost 2 bases to trimming and J lost 2 bases, with 7 bases between them. The CDR3 reads CASSFTVNTEAFF. CDR3 nucleotides: TGTGCCAGCAGCTTTACAGTAAACACTGAAGCTTTCTTT.

The chain carries TRBV13 and TRBJ1-1, with 7 bases lining up with TRBD1. The CDR3 runs to 14 residues. Germline lookup yields CDR1 PRHDT and CDR2 FYEKMQ (reference sequence). After removal of 0 bases from V and 3 bases from J, the junction contained 1 base not matched to a gene. CDR3 loop: CASSLGRGYTEAFF. In DNA, the CDR3 is TGTGCCAGCAGCTTAGGCAGGGGGTACACTGAAGCTTTCTTT.

CDR3 loop: CASSMIRLAGGETQYF. In nucleotides, the CDR3 is TGTGCCAGCAGCATGATTAGACTAGCGGGGGGAGAGACCCAGTACTTC. The rearrangement links TRBV7-2 to TRBJ2-5; TRBD2 agrees at 13 bases. This CDR3 is built from 16 residues. Trimming took 5 bases from V and 4 from J; bases not matched to a gene: 7. In germline, CDR1 is SGHTA, CDR2 FQGNSA.

V is TRBV25-1 and J is TRBJ2-7; 10 nucleotides match TRBD2. Germline V gene lookup returns CDR1 MGHDK and CDR2 SYGVNS. The CDR3 runs to 14 residues. The V and J ends lost 2 bases and 3 bases, in that order; junction bases with no gene match: 1. The CDR3: CASSELAGDYEQYF. In nucleotides, the CDR3 is TGTGCCAGCAGTGAACTAGCGGGGGACTACGAGCAGTACTTC.

This clone was counted a single time. V gene TRBV5-5 combines with J gene TRBJ2-7, with TRBD2 matching over 8 bases. The CDR3 runs to 15 residues. V shed 0 bases and J 5 bases; nucleotides not matched to a gene: 7. Per germline, CDR1 SGHKS and CDR2 YYEKEE (reference sequence). The CDR3 DNA reads as TGTGCCAGCAGCTTGGAACCCGGGGGGGAGCACGAGCAGTACTTC. Its protein is CASSLEPGGEHEQYF.

The V gene is TRBV6-5, the J gene TRBJ2-5; 10 bases are shared with TRBD1. Germline assignment: CDR1 MNHEY and CDR2 SVGAGI. The CDR3 runs 16 residues. With V trimmed by 3 bases and J by 5 bases, 9 bases remained unmatched. CDR3 sequence reads: CASSYRQGQGWETQYF. The CDR3 nucleotides are TGTGCCAGCAGTTATAGGCAGGGACAGGGGTGGGAGACCCAGTACTTC.

This clone was picked up a small number of times. The chain uses TRBV2 and TRBJ1-1, with D hard to call. The V gene's germline CDR1 is SNHLY and CDR2 FYNNEI. CDR3 length: 11 amino acids. V was trimmed by 3 bases and J by 11 bases, leaving 10 bases between them. CDR3: CASSDWEVAFF. The DNA of the CDR3 is TGTGCCAGCAGTGACTGGGAGGTGGCTTTCTTT.

This chain uses TRBV19 with TRBJ2-6; 7 nucleotides match TRBD2. CDR3 size: 19 residues. Trimming at V came to 2 bases and at J to 0 bases, leaving 10 bases not matched to a gene. Germline values: CDR1 LNHDA, CDR2 SQIVND (reference sequence). For the CDR3, the DNA is TGTGCCAGTAGTATAACCTTGGCGGGGGACCCCTCTGGGGCCAACGTCCTGACTTTC. This translates into CASSITLAGDPSGANVLTF.